This T cell receptor beta chain came from a study of identical twins. To note about this clonotype: Its antigen is undetermined.

There are 17 residues in the CDR3. Trimming cost V 4 bases and J 8 bases; bases outside gene matches: 11. In germline, CDR1 is WSHSY, CDR2 SAAADI. MiXCR, applied by TCRdb to the 5' RACE reads, yields one record per CDR3 protein. The data contain hundreds of thousands of distinct CDR3 sequences, roughly 24% of them singletons. The study, taken as a whole, reports: For out-of-frame beta sequences, excess twin sharing was weaker.

These same records also appear under a second study, on T cells expressing NK-cell markers.

The sequenced sample was CD4+ T cells sorted from blood. V usage is TRBV10-2 and J usage is TRBJ2-1; TRBD2 matches 13 bases. The TCR originated in a woman aged 18-29 years in good health. The CDR3 loop reads CASSVSLGTSGKHEQFF. CDR3 nucleotides: TGCGCCAGCAGTGTTTCCCTTGGGACTAGCGGGAAACATGAGCAGTTCTTC.